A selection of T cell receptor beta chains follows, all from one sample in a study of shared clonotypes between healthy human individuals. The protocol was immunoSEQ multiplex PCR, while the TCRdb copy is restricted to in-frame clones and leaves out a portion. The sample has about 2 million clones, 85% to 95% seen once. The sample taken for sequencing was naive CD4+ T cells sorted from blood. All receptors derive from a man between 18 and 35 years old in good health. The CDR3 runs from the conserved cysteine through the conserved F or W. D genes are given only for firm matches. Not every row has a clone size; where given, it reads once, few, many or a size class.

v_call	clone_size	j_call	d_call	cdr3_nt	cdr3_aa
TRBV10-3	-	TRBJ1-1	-	TGTGCCATCAGTGTAGATGGGACTGAAGCTTTCTTT	CAISVDGTEAFF
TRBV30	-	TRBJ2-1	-	TGTGCCTGGATGGGGGGACCACACGGTGAGCAGTTCTTC	CAWMGGPHGEQFF
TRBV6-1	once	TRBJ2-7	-	TGTGCCAGCATCATACGGGGGACAAAGGTCTACGAGCAGTACTTC	CASIIRGTKVYEQYF
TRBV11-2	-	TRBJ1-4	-	TGTGCCAGCAGCTTAGCCAGGATGAATGAAAAACTGTTTTTT	CASSLARMNEKLFF
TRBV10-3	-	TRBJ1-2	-	TGTGCCATCAGTGTGGAGGGAGGCGGCTACACCTTC	CAISVEGGGYTF
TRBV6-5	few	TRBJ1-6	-	TGTGCCAGCAGTTACTCCCTCGGGACCGTGGCCTCACCCCTCCACTTT	CASSYSLGTVASPLHF
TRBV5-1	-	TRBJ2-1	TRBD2	TGCGCCAGCAGCTTGGTGGGGCTAGCGGGAGGCTTCAATGAGCAGTTCTTC	CASSLVGLAGGFNEQFF
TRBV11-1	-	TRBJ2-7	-	TGTGCCAGCAGCCTGCAAACGCGAGTCTCCTACGAGCAGTACTTC	CASSLQTRVSYEQYF
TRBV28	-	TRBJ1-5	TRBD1	TGTGCCAGCAGCCTACAAGGACAGGGGGTTCAGCCCCAGCATTTT	CASSLQGQGVQPQHF
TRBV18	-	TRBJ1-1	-	TGTGCCAGCTCCCCCGGGCAGGGTAACACTGAAGCTTTCTTT	CASSPGQGNTEAFF
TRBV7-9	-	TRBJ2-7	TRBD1	TGTGCCAGCAGCTCCCGGACAGGGCTTGGCTACGAGCAGTACTTC	CASSSRTGLGYEQYF
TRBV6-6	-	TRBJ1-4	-	TGTGCCAGCAGTTACTTGCCGGGGGCGAATGAAAAACTGTTTTTT	CASSYLPGANEKLFF
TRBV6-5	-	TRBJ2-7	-	TGTGCCAGCAAACCCAGATTAAGCTCCTACGAGCAGTACTTC	CASKPRLSSYEQYF
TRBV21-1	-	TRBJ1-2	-	TGTGCCAGCAGCAAAGGGGCTAGAGGAAGTAACTATGGCTACACCTTC	CASSKGARGSNYGYTF
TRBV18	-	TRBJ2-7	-	TGTGCCAGCTCACCTTCGACTCGTTACGAGCAGTACTTC	CASSPSTRYEQYF
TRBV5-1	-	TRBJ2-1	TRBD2	TGCGCCAGCAGCCCTACCGGGACTAGCAATGAGCAGTTCTTC	CASSPTGTSNEQFF
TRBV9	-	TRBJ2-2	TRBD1	TGTGCCAGCAGCGTAGCCTCGGACAGGGATGACACCGGGGAGCTGTTTTTT	CASSVASDRDDTGELFF
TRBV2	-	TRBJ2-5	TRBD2	TGTGCCAGCGCAACGGCGGGGGTAGAGACCCAGTACTTC	CASATAGVETQYF
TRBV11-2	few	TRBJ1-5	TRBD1	TGTGCCAGCAGCTTAGGGGACAGGGACAATCAGCCCCAGCATTTT	CASSLGDRDNQPQHF
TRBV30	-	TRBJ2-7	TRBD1	TGTGCCTGGCGGACAGGGAACGGCTACGAGCAGTACTTC	CAWRTGNGYEQYF
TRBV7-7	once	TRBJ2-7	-	TGTGCTAGCAGCTTAGGGCGGGGAAGCAACGAGCAGTACTTC	CASSLGRGSNEQYF
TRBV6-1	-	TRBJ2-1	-	TGTGCCAGCAGTGAAGCTGCGGGGACTCATCCCTACAATGAGCAGTTCTTC	CASSEAAGTHPYNEQFF
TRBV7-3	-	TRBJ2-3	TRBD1	TGTGCCAGCAGCTTCGGACAGGGATTAGGTGGGAATACGCAGTATTTT	CASSFGQGLGGNTQYF
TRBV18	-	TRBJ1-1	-	TGTGCCAGCTCATTGATGCGGGCGTCTTTTGAAGCTTTCTTT	CASSLMRASFEAFF
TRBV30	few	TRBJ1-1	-	TGTGCCTGGGGTATGGTTGAAGCTTTCTTT	CAWGMVEAFF
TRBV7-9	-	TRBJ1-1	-	TGTGCCAGCAGCTGGGCAGGGAGAACTGAAGCTTTCTTT	CASSWAGRTEAFF
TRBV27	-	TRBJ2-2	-	TGTGCCAGCATCAAGGAGGGGTTCTCGGACACCGGGGAGCTGTTTTTT	CASIKEGFSDTGELFF
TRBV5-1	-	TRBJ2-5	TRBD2	TGCGCCAGCAGCCCGACGACTAGCGTGGAGACCCAGTACTTC	CASSPTTSVETQYF
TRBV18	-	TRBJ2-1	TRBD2	TGTGCCAGCTCACCACCGGGCCTAGCGGGGAGCAATGAGCAGTTCTTC	CASSPPGLAGSNEQFF
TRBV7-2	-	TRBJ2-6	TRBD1	TGTGCCAGCAGCCTGAGGGGGCCTGGGGCCAACGTCCTGACTTTC	CASSLRGPGANVLTF
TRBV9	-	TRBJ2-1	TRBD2	TGTGCCAGCAGCCCGACCCGACTAGCGGGAGAAACTAGTAATGAGCAGTTCTTC	CASSPTRLAGETSNEQFF
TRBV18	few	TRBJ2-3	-	TGTGCCAGCTCACCGAGCACAGATACGCAGTATTTT	CASSPSTDTQYF
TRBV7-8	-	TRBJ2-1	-	TGTGCCAGCAGCCCTCAGAGCGGCCTCTACAATGAGCAGTTCTTC	CASSPQSGLYNEQFF
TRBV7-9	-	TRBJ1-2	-	TGTGCCAGCAGCTTAGGGGGGCCCTCTCTGGGTGGCTACACCTTC	CASSLGGPSLGGYTF
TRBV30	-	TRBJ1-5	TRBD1	TGTGCCTGGAGGGCCGGGACAGCCTTAGGGGGTAGCAATCAGCCCCAGCATTTT	CAWRAGTALGGSNQPQHF
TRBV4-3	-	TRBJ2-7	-	TGCGCCAGCAGCCAAGTAATCGGGCTCTCCTACGAGCAGTACTTC	CASSQVIGLSYEQYF
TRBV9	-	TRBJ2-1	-	TGTGCCAGCAGCGTACAGGGCGACGGGGTGCAGTTCTTC	CASSVQGDGVQFF
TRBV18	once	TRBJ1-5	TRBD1	TGTGCCAGCTCACCTGCCGGGACAGGGTATCAGCCCCAGCATTTT	CASSPAGTGYQPQHF
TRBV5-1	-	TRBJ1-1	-	TGCGCCAGCAGCCCAGACCCCCAAGAGAACACTGAAGCTTTCTTT	CASSPDPQENTEAFF
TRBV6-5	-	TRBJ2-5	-	TGTGCCAGCAGCCGACAGTCTAAAGAGACCCAGTACTTC	CASSRQSKETQYF
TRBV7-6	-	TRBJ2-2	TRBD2	TGTGCCAGCAGCAACGGACTAGCTGCTGGGGAGCTGTTTTTT	CASSNGLAAGELFF
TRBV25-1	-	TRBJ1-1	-	TGTGCCAGCTACGGTTTCACTGAAGCTTTCTTT	CASYGFTEAFF
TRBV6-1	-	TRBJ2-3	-	TGTGCCAGCAGTGAATCGTTTGATACGCAGTATTTT	CASSESFDTQYF
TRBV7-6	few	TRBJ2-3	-	TGTGCCAGCAGCTTAGACCCAGATACGCAGTATTTT	CASSLDPDTQYF
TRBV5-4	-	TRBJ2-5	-	TGTGCCAGCAGCTTTGAGGGAGAGACCCAGTACTTC	CASSFEGETQYF
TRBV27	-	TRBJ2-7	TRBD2	TGTGCCAGCTCCCCGGATGCGGGGGGGCCCTACGAGCAGTACTTC	CASSPDAGGPYEQYF
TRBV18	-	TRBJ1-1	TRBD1	TGTGCCAGCTCCTTTAACAGGGGACTGATAAACATGAACACTGAAGCTTTCTTT	CASSFNRGLINMNTEAFF
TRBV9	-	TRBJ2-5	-	TGTGCCAGCAGCGAACCCCCTTTAGAGACCCAGTACTTC	CASSEPPLETQYF
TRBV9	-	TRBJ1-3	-	TGTGCCAGCAGCGTAGACGGAGGGACTGGAAACACCATATATTTT	CASSVDGGTGNTIYF
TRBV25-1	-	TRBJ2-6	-	TGTGCCAGCAGTGTCCCTGGGGCCAACGTCCTGACTTTC	CASSVPGANVLTF
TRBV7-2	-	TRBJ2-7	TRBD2	TGTGCCAGCAGCTTCCGACTAGCGGGGGGGCCCGGCGAGCAGTACTTC	CASSFRLAGGPGEQYF
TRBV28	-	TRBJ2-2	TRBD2	TGTGCCAGCGGGACTAGCGGGCTACCGGGGGGCGGGGAGCTGTTTTTT	CASGTSGLPGGGELFF
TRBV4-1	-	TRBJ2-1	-	TGCGCCAGCAGCCAAGAAGAGGCTAGACCGCTCTTGGGCTCCTACAATGAGCAGTTCTTC	CASSQEEARPLLGSYNEQFF